The 32 T cell receptor beta chains below were found in one sample sequenced in a study of blood T cells in healthy people across ages. Primed by a sample-barcoded 5' primer and a J-beta primer mix, a second PCR proceeded for about 6 to 12 cycles. TCRdb redid the calling of the 5' RACE reads with MiXCR, one entry per CDR3 protein. Of some 1.5 million distinct CDR3 sequences listed, roughly 27% are singletons. Sequencing was carried out using blood. The receptor set was obtained from a woman under 40 in good health.

V and J are TRBV29-1 and TRBJ2-1; TRBD2 aligns across 12 bases. CDR1 and CDR2 (germline): SQVTM, ANQGSEA. This CDR3 region has 15 residues. The V segment lost 4 bases and the J segment 3 bases; nucleotides outside the gene matches: 4. The CDR3 region has the DNA TGCAGCGTTGTAGGACTAGCGGGAAACTACAATGAGCAGTTCTTC. Translation: CSVVGLAGNYNEQFF.

This clonotype was seen only a few times. The chain recombines TRBV11-2 with TRBJ2-4; 9 bases fit TRBD2. V lost 2 bases, J lost 13 bases, and 12 bases stayed unmatched. Germline CDR1 and CDR2: SGHAT and FQNNGV. This CDR3 spans 15 amino acids. The CDR3 DNA reads as TGTGCCAGCAGCTTATCTAGCGGGAAAGGCTTTTTCCAGTACTTC. Translation: CASSLSSGKGFFQYF.

This clonotype was detected only a few times. Here the CDR3 reads CASNPGQGNTEAFF. The DNA for the CDR3 is TGTGCCAGCAATCCGGGACAGGGGAACACTGAAGCTTTCTTT. The chain combines TRBV2 with TRBJ1-1; TRBD1 aligns across 9 bases. With V trimmed by 7 bases and J by 1 base, 4 bases remained unmatched. CDR3 length: 14 residues. Germline values: CDR1 SNHLY, CDR2 FYNNEI.

This rearrangement joins TRBV20-1 to TRBJ1-4; 8 nucleotides line up with TRBD1. The CDR3 loop spans 15 amino acids. J gave up 6 bases and V 6 bases, and 12 bases lay outside the gene matches. The germline V gene has CDR1 DFQATT and CDR2 SNEGSKA (reference sequence). The CDR3 reads CSADRQGYRDEKLFF. The CDR3 region has the DNA TGCAGTGCCGATCGACAGGGGTATAGGGATGAAAAACTGTTTTTT.

Notes on this clonotype: Being one base from a much bigger clone, this may be a read error. The V gene is TRBV12-3 or TRBV12-4, the J gene TRBJ1-6; D is unresolved. CDR3 length: 15 amino acids. This CDR3 is CAGSLSRRGYSPLHF. The DNA for the CDR3 is TGTGCCGGCAGTTTAAGTCGGCGAGGCTATTCACCCCTCCACTTT.

This clonotype has just a few counts. The chain uses TRBV6-1 and TRBJ1-4; the D gene is possibly TRBD1 (6 bases). This CDR3 contains 16 residues. Looked up from germline, CDR1 is MNHNS and CDR2 is SASEGT. Trimming cost V 6 bases and J 13 bases, with 27 bases left between them. The CDR3 here is CASSPAVATGHLRLFF. For the CDR3, the DNA is TGTGCCAGCAGCCCCGCGGTGGCGACAGGTCATCTCCGACTGTTTTTT.

This clonotype appeared a few times. The chain is built from TRBV14 and TRBJ1-2, with D unresolved. The germline V and J ends were trimmed by 0 bases and 8 bases, with 13 bases remaining between them. Germline loops: CDR1 SGHDN, CDR2 FVKESK. The CDR3 sequence is 14 residues long. For the CDR3, the DNA is TGTGCCAGCAGCCAAGATAGGATCAGCGGGGGCTACACCTTC. It specifies CASSQDRISGGYTF. The entire variable domain, with the rest obtained from reference TRBV14 and TRBJ1-2, is as follows: EAGVTQFPSHSVIEKGQTVTLRCDPISGHDNLYWYRRVMGKEIKFLLHFVKESKQDESGMPNNRFLAERTGGTYSTLKVQPAELEDSGVYFCASSQDRISGGYTFGSGTRLTVV.

To note about this clonotype: At one of its ends the junction is not consistent with the germline gene, which may arise from a read error. The chain uses TRBV7-2 and TRBJ2-1, with D unclear. The CDR3 is made up of 13 amino acids. Germline V gene sequence: CDR1 SGHTA, CDR2 FQGNSA. CDR3 loop: CAGSFGGFNEQFF. The CDR3 nucleotides are TGTGCCGGCAGCTTCGGTGGTTTCAATGAGCAGTTCTTC.

Only a few counts were recorded for this clonotype. The chain employs TRBV20-1 and TRBJ2-1, with D perhaps TRBD1 or TRBD2 (5 bases each). The germline V gene has CDR1 DFQATT and CDR2 SNEGSKA (reference sequence). The length of the CDR3 is 19 residues. Trimming removed 0 bases from V and 0 bases from J, with 21 bases in between. Written as DNA, the CDR3 is TGCAGTGCTAGAGATGTCGGGCTACGGATTGGGGGCTCCTACAATGAGCAGTTCTTC. This gives the protein CSARDVGLRIGGSYNEQFF.

This clonotype was seen a few times. At one of its ends the junction is not consistent with the germline gene, which may arise from a read error. The chain carries TRBV6-1 and TRBJ2-5; a weak D match, TRBD1 (5 bases). The germline CDR1 and CDR2 sequences are MNHNS and SASEGT. The CDR3 runs to 15 residues. CDR3 DNA sequence: TGTGCCAGCAGTCGCTACCCGTCCAGGGAAGAGACCCGGTACTTC. This translates into CASSRYPSREETRYF.

The J gene is TRBJ1-2, the V gene TRBV9; the D is unclear. Trimming took 0 bases from V and 0 from J, leaving 6 bases between them. The CDR3 loop spans 14 amino acids. Germline loops: CDR1 SGDLS, CDR2 YYNGEE. CDR3 DNA: TGTGCCAGCAGCGTAGGACTCTCTAACTATGGCTACACCTTC. Translated, it gives CASSVGLSNYGYTF. The variable domain in full, completed from reference TRBV9 and TRBJ1-2, reads DSGVTQTPKHLITATGQRVTLRCSPRSGDLSVYWYQQSLDQGLQFLIQYYNGEERAKGNILERFSAQQFPDLHSELNLSSLELGDSALYFCASSVGLSNYGYTFGSGTRLTVV.

The J gene is TRBJ2-5, the V gene TRBV7-2, with no clear D. V lost 6 bases and J lost 0, with 5 bases in between. The CDR3 sequence is 12 residues long. Germline CDR1 reads SGHTA; CDR2 reads FQGNSA. CDR3 DNA: TGTGCCAGCAGACTCGACCAAGAGACCCAGTACTTC. Amino acids: CASRLDQETQYF.

The rearrangement links TRBV18 to TRBJ2-7; 7 positions agree with TRBD1. Germline V CDR1 and CDR2: KGHSH, LQKENI. The CDR3 loop spans 16 amino acids. V dropped 6 bases and J dropped 2; count of bases not matched to a gene: 13. DNA for the CDR3: TGTGCCAGCTCCCCCGTGACGGGACAGAGGACCTACGAGCAGTACTTC. This gives the protein CASSPVTGQRTYEQYF. The variable domain in full, completed from reference TRBV18 and TRBJ2-7, reads NAGVMQNPRHLVRRRGQEARLRCSPMKGHSHVYWYRQLPEEGLKFMVYLQKENIIDESGMPKERFSAEFPKEGPSILRIQQVVRGDSAAYFCASSPVTGQRTYEQYFGPGTRLTVT.

This clonotype has at least ten counts. The chain combines TRBV7-2 with TRBJ2-7, with TRBD2 matching over 8 bases. The CDR3 has 14 amino acids. Looked up from germline, CDR1 is SGHTA and CDR2 is FQGNSA. Trimming at V came to 4 bases and at J to 2 bases, leaving 4 bases not matched to a gene. The DNA for the CDR3 is TGTGCCAGCAGCTCCGGACTAGCTACCTACGAGCAGTACTTC. It encodes CASSSGLATYEQYF.

This clonotype has only one observation. The gene calls are TRBV21-1 and TRBJ1-5. TRBV21-1 is annotated as a pseudogene. The CDR3 has 19 amino acids. CDR3 coding DNA: TGTGCCAGCAGCAAAGGTATGTGGGGAGCGACAAATAGCAATCAGCCCCAGCATTTT. Its translation is CASSKGMWGATNSNQPQHF.

The CDR3 loop reads CASSLAAMAGGETQYF. In DNA, the CDR3 is TGTGCCAGCAGCTTAGCGGCCATGGCGGGAGGGGAGACCCAGTACTTC. The chain employs TRBV7-9 and TRBJ2-7; 9 positions agree with TRBD2. The DNA end lines up better with TRBJ2-5; the J call may be wrong. The CDR3 length is 16 residues. Germline V gene sequence: CDR1 SEHNR, CDR2 FQNEAQ (reference sequence).

In regard to this clonotype: One end of the junction does not line up with germline, which may come from a read error. The V and J genes are TRBV6-1 and TRBJ2-7; 7 bases fit TRBD1. This CDR3 spans 16 amino acids. The germline CDR1 and CDR2 sequences are MNHNS and SASEGT. The CDR3 nucleotides read TGTGCCAGCAGTGAAGCCCTGGGACAGTCTTACTACGAGCAATACTTC. Residues: CASSEALGQSYYEQYF.

The chain combines TRBV27 with TRBJ1-1, with D unclear. The CDR3 runs 15 residues. Looked up from germline, CDR1 is MNHEY and CDR2 is SMNVEV (reference sequence). V gave up 2 bases and J gave up 4 bases, with 14 bases separating them. For the CDR3, the DNA is TGTGCCAGCAGTTTAGGGGTCTCTTTGGGCACTGAAGCTTTCTTT. Translation gives CASSLGVSLGTEAFF.

This clonotype was observed a few times. The chain couples TRBV24-1 to TRBJ2-5, with D tentatively TRBD1 (5 bases). V was clipped by 4 bases and J by 5 bases, with 16 bases between them. CDR3 length equals 15 residues. From germline, CDR1 is KGHDR and CDR2 SFDVKD. CDR3 in DNA: TGTGCCACCAGTGACCCGACAGTGATGGCGGAGACCCAGTACTTC. Translating gives CATSDPTVMAETQYF.

The table lists this clonotype with a count of one. Relative to the germline gene, one junction end is altered; a read error may explain this. The CDR3 protein is CVSSPKGIAKNIQYF. The CDR3 DNA reads TGTGTCAGCAGTCCCAAGGGCATAGCCAAAAACATTCAGTACTTC. This chain links TRBV28 with TRBJ2-4; D not resolved. The CDR3 contains 15 residues. Per the germline V gene, CDR1 is MDHEN and CDR2 is SYDVKM.

Concerning this clonotype: This clone may be a read error of a much larger clone one base away. The chain joins TRBV7-9 to TRBJ2-5; tentative D call: TRBD2 (5 bases). V lost 7 bases and J lost 7, with 16 bases in between. Germline-derived CDR1 and CDR2 are SEHNR and FQNEAQ (reference sequence). The CDR3 covers 13 residues. The CDR3 spells CASNFEGRGTQYF. The CDR3 bases are TGTGCCAGCAACTTTGAGGGTCGTGGGACCCAGTACTTC.

The chain uses TRBV5-6 and TRBJ2-1; D is perhaps TRBD2 (6 bases). Trimming stripped 3 bases from V and 0 bases from J, with 16 bases between. Germline V gene sequence: CDR1 SGHDT, CDR2 YYEEEE. The CDR3 consists of 17 residues. The CDR3: CASSSPREGGSYNEQFF. The CDR3 DNA follows: TGTGCCAGCAGCTCCCCCCGCGAGGGAGGCTCCTACAATGAGCAGTTCTTC.

This clonotype was seen more than once but under ten times. V gene TRBV4-2 combines with J gene TRBJ2-3; 10 bases agree with TRBD2. Looked up from germline, CDR1 is LGHNA and CDR2 is YNFKEQ. The CDR3 is 16 residues long. J lost 6 bases, V lost 0 bases, and 6 bases had no gene match. This CDR3 is CASSQDPSGSRDTQYF. The CDR3 region has the DNA TGTGCCAGCAGCCAAGACCCTAGCGGGAGCCGGGATACGCAGTATTTT.

This chain uses TRBV20-1 with TRBJ2-1; TRBD2 matches 7 bases. From germline, CDR1 is DFQATT and CDR2 SNEGSKA (reference sequence). There are 14 residues in the CDR3. Germline trimming cut 5 bases from V and 4 bases from J; bases unmatched to any gene: 8. This CDR3 reads CSAPPQAGYNEQFF. The CDR3 DNA reads TGCAGTGCTCCCCCCCAAGCGGGATACAATGAGCAGTTCTTC.

Regarding this clonotype: A much larger clone differs from this one at a single base, so this may be a read error. The J gene is TRBJ2-1, the V gene TRBV10-3; D call uncertain. The length of the CDR3 is 13 residues. CDR1 is ENHRY and CDR2 is SYGVKD in the germline V gene. CDR3 amino acids: CAIRESQNNEQFF. The DNA for the CDR3 is TGTGCCATCAGGGAGTCGCAGAACAATGAGCAGTTCTTC.

This clonotype was seen more than once but under ten times. As DNA, the CDR3 is TGCGCCAGCAGCTTGGAGAACTCCCCGGGCCGGGGCACTGAAGCTTTCTTT. This gives the protein CASSLENSPGRGTEAFF. J is TRBJ1-1 and V is TRBV5-1, with D unresolved. CDR3 size: 17 residues. The germline gives CDR1 SGHRS, CDR2 YFSETQ. V was trimmed by 0 bases and J by 4 bases, leaving 19 bases between them.

This clonotype occurred many times. V gene TRBV6-6 combines with J gene TRBJ2-7, with unresolved D. With 2 bases removed from V and 4 bases from J, the gap between germline ends came to 6 bases. This CDR3 comprises 12 residues. Per germline, CDR1 MNHNY and CDR2 SVGAGI (reference sequence). The CDR3 nucleotides are TGTGCCAGCAGTTACGTTGCGTACGAGCAGTACTTC. Encoded protein: CASSYVAYEQYF.

This clonotype has ten or more counts. This sequence joins TRBV5-1 and TRBJ2-4; weak D call: TRBD2 (6 bases). Germline V lookup: CDR1 SGHRS, CDR2 YFSETQ. V lost 2 bases, J lost 8 bases, and 17 bases lay in between. The CDR3 length is 15 residues. CDR3 sequence (DNA): TGCGCCAGCAGCTTAATCGGGGTAGGAGGGGACATTCAGTACTTC. It specifies CASSLIGVGGDIQYF.

This clonotype was picked up a small number of times. The rearrangement uses TRBV7-2 and TRBJ2-7, with D perhaps TRBD2 (5 bases). V lost 0 bases to trimming and J lost 1 base, with 16 bases between them. Germline V CDR1 and CDR2: SGHTA, FQGNSA. CDR3 size: 17 residues. For the CDR3, the DNA is TGTGCCAGCAGCTTAGCGCGTGTGGAGCGGAGGTCCTACGAGCAGTACTTC. Its protein product is CASSLARVERRSYEQYF.

This clonotype was counted a few times. The gene calls are TRBV7-9 and TRBJ2-5, with D perhaps matching TRBD1 (5 bases). Per germline, CDR1 SEHNR and CDR2 FQNEAQ (reference sequence). CDR3 length: 14 amino acids. V lost 5 bases, J lost 2 bases, and 12 bases lay in between. Here the CDR3 reads CASSNRQIQETQYF. CDR3 sequence (DNA): TGTGCCAGCAGCAACCGACAGATTCAAGAGACCCAGTACTTC. The full variable domain, in which reference TRBV7-9 and TRBJ2-5 provide the parts outside the CDR3, is DTGVSQNPRHKITKRGQNVTFRCDPISEHNRLYWYRQTLGQGPEFLTYFQNEAQLEKSRLLSDRFSAERPKGSFSTLEIQRTEQGDSAMYLCASSNRQIQETQYFGPGTRLLVL.

This clonotype has a count of ten or more. This chain links TRBV6-2 or TRBV6-3 with TRBJ1-2; D might be TRBD1 (5 bases). The CDR3 contains 13 residues. The germline V gene has CDR1 MNHEY and CDR2 SVGEGT. V was clipped by 8 bases and J by 6 bases, with 16 bases between them. CDR3 bases: TGTGCCAGCGGCACCGCTTCGGGGCATGGCTACACCTTC. Encoded protein: CASGTASGHGYTF.

The CDR3 region has the DNA TGTGCCAGCACCGATCGTGGCGGACGCCCCCTCCACTTT. It translates to CASTDRGGRPLHF. The J gene is TRBJ1-6, the V gene TRBV7-9; D gene ambiguous. CDR3 length equals 13 residues. Germline CDR1 reads SEHNR; CDR2 reads FQNEAQ (reference sequence). V dropped 7 bases and J dropped 13 bases, with 17 bases sitting between them.